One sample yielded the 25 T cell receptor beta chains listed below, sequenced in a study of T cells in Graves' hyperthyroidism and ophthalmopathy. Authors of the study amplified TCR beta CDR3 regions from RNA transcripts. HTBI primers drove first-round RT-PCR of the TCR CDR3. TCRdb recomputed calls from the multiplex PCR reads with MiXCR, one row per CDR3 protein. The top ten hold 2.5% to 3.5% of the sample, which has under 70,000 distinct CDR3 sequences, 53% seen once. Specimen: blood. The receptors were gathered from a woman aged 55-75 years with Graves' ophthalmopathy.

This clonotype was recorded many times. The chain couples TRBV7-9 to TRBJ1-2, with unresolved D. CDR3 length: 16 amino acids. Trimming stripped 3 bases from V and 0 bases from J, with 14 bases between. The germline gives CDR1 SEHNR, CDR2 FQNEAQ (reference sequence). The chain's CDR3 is CASSFGSTESNYGYTF. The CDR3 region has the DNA TGTGCCAGCAGCTTTGGCAGCACCGAGTCTAACTATGGCTACACCTTC.

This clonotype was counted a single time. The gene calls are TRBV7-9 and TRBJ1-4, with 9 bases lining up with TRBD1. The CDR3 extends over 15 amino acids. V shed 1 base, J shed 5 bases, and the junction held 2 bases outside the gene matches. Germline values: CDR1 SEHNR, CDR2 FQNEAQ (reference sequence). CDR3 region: CASSLGGTGNEKLFF. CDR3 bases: TGTGCCAGCAGCTTAGGTGGGACAGGGAATGAAAAACTGTTTTTT.

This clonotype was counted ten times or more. The CDR3 loop reads CASSDLEETQYF. The CDR3 coding sequence is TGTGCCAGCAGCGACTTAGAAGAGACCCAGTACTTC. The V and J genes are TRBV2 and TRBJ2-5; no definite D call. V was cut by 6 bases and J by 3 bases, with 8 bases left in between. CDR1 SNHLY and CDR2 FYNNEI come from the germline V gene. This CDR3 region has 12 residues.

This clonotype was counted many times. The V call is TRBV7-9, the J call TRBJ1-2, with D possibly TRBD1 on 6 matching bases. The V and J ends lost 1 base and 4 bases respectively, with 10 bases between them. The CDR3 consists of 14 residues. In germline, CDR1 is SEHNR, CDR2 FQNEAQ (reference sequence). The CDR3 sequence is CASSLGGGGYGYTF. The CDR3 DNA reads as TGTGCCAGCAGCTTAGGTGGGGGCGGCTATGGCTACACCTTC. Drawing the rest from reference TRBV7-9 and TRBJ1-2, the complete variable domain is DTGVSQNPRHKITKRGQNVTFRCDPISEHNRLYWYRQTLGQGPEFLTYFQNEAQLEKSRLLSDRFSAERPKGSFSTLEIQRTEQGDSAMYLCASSLGGGGYGYTFGSGTRLTVV.

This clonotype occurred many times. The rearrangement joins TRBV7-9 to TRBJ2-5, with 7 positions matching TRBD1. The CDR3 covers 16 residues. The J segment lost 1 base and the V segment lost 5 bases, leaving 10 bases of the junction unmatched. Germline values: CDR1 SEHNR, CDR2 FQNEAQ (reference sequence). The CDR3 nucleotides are TGTGCCAGCAGCGCAGGGGGTAGGCGGCCCCAAGAGACCCAGTACTTC. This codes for CASSAGGRRPQETQYF. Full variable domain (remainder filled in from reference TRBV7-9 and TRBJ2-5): DTGVSQNPRHKITKRGQNVTFRCDPISEHNRLYWYRQTLGQGPEFLTYFQNEAQLEKSRLLSDRFSAERPKGSFSTLEIQRTEQGDSAMYLCASSAGGRRPQETQYFGPGTRLLVL.

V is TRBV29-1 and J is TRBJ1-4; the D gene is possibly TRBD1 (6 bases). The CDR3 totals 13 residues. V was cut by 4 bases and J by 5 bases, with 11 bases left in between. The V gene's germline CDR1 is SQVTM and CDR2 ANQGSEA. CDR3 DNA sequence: TGCAGCGTTGCTGGGGGGGCGAATGAAAAACTGTTTTTT. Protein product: CSVAGGANEKLFF.

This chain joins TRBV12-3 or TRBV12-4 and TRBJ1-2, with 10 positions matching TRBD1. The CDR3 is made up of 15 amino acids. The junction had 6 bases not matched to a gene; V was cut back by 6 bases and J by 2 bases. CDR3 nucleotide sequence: TGTGCCAGCAGCCTCCGGGACAGGGGCAACTATGGCTACACCTTC. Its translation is CASSLRDRGNYGYTF.

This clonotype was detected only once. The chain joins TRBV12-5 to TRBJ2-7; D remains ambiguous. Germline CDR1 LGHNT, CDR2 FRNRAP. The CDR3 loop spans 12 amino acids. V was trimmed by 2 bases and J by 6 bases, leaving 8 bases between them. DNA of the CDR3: TGTGCTAGTGGTTTGTTCTTGGCCGAGCAGTACTTC. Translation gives CASGLFLAEQYF. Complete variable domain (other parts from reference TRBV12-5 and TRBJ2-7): DARVTQTPRHKVTEMGQEVTMRCQPILGHNTVFWYRQTMMQGLELLAYFRNRAPLDDSGMPKDRFSAEMPDATLATLKIQPSEPRDSAVYFCASGLFLAEQYFGPGTRLTVT.

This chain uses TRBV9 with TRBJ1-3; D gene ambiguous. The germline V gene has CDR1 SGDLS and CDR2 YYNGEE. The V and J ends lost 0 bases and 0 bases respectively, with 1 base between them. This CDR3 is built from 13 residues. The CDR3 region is CASSVGSGNTIYF. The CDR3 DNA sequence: TGTGCCAGCAGCGTAGGCTCTGGAAACACCATATATTTT.

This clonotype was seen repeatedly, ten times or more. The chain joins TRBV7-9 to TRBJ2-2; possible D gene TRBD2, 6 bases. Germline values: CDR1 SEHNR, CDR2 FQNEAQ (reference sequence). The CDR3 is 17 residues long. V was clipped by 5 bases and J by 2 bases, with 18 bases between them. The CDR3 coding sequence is TGTGCCAGCAGCGTCTCTACCGGGACTTACAACACCGGGGAGCTGTTTTTT. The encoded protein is CASSVSTGTYNTGELFF.

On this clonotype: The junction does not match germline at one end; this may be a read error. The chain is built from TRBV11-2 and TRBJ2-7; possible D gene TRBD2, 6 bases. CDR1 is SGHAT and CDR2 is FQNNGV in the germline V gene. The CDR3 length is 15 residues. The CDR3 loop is CTSSHESGLLSEQYF. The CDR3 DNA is TGTACCAGCAGTCACGAATCGGGACTTCTTTCCGAGCAGTACTTC.

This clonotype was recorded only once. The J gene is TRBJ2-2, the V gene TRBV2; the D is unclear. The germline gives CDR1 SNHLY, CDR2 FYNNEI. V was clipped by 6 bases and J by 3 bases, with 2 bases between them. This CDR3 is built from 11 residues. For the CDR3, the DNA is TGTGCCAGCAGGGACACCGGGGAGCTGTTTTTT. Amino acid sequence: CASRDTGELFF.

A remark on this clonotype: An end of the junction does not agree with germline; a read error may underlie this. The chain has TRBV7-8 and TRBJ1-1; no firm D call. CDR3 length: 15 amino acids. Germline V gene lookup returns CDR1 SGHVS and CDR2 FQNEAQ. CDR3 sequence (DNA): TGTGCTAGCAGCTCTCGGGTTGGAAAGCGAACTGAAGCTTTCTTT. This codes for CASSSRVGKRTEAFF. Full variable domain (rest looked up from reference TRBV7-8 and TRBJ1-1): GAGVSQSPRYKVAKRGQDVALRCDPISGHVSLFWYQQALGQGPEFLTYFQNEAQLDKSGLPSDRFFAERPEGSVSTLKIQRTQQEDSAVYLCASSSRVGKRTEAFFGQGTRLTVV.

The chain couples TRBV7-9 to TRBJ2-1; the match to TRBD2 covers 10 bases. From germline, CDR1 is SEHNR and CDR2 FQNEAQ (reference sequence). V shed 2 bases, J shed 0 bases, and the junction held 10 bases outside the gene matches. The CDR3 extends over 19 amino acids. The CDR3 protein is CASSLSSQAGGISYNEQFF. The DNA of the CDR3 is TGTGCCAGCAGCTTATCAAGCCAAGCGGGAGGGATCTCCTACAATGAGCAGTTCTTC.

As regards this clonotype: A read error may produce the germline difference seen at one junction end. The CDR3 nucleotides are TGTGCCAGCAGTGACTCCACAGGGGGCACAGAAACGCAGTATTTT. This gives the protein CASSDSTGGTETQYF. The rearrangement links TRBV6-4 to TRBJ2-3; 9 nucleotides align to TRBD1. The V gene's germline CDR1 is MRHNA and CDR2 SNTAGT. The CDR3 is made up of 15 amino acids.

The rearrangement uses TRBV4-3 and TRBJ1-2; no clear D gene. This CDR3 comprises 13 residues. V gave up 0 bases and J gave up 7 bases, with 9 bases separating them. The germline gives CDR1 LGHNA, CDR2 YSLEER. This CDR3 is CASSQDGGLGYTF. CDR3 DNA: TGCGCCAGCAGCCAAGACGGTGGGCTTGGCTACACCTTC.

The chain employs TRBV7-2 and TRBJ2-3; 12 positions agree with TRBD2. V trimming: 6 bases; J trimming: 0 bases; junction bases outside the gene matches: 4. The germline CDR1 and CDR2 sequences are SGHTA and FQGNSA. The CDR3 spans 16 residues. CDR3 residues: CASSPSGRASTDTQYF. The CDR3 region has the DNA TGTGCCAGCAGTCCTAGCGGGAGGGCCAGCACAGATACGCAGTATTTT.

The CDR3 protein is CASSSRTSGTDTQYF. CDR3 DNA: TGTGCCAGCAGTTCAAGGACTAGCGGCACAGATACGCAGTATTTT. This rearrangement joins TRBV7-9 to TRBJ2-3; TRBD2 aligns across 9 bases. The germline gives CDR1 SEHNR, CDR2 FQNEAQ (reference sequence). The junction had 5 bases not matched to a gene; V was cut back by 6 bases and J by 1 base. This CDR3 region has 15 residues.

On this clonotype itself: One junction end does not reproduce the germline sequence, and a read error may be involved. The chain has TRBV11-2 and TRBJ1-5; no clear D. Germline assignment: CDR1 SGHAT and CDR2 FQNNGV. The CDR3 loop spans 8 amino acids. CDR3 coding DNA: TGCGCCAGCAGCTCCCTCGGTTTT. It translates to CASSSLGF.

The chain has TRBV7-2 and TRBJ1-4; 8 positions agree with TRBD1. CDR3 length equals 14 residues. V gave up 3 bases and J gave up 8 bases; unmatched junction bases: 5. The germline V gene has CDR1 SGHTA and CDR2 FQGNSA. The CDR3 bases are TGTGCCAGCAGCTTGCAGGGGGCGAAAGAAAAACTGTTTTTT. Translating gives CASSLQGAKEKLFF.

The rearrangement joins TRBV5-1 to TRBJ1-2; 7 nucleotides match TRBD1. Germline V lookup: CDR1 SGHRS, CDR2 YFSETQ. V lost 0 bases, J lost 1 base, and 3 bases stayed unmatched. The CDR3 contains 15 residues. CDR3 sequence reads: CASSLDQGVNYGYTF. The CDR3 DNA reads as TGCGCCAGCAGCTTGGACCAGGGGGTTAACTATGGCTACACCTTC.

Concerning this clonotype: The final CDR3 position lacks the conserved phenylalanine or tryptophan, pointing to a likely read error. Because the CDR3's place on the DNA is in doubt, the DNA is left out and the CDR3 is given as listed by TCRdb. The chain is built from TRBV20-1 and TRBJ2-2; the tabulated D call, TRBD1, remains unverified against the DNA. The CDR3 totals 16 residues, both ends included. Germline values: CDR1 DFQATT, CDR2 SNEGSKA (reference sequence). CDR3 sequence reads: CSAPGGGGRNTGELSL.

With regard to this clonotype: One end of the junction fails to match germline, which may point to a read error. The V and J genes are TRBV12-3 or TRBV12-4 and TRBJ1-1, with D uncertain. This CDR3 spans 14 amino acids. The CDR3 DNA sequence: TGTGGCAGCAGTTTGGAGGGATTGGACACTGAAGCTTTCTTT. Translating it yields CGSSLEGLDTEAFF.

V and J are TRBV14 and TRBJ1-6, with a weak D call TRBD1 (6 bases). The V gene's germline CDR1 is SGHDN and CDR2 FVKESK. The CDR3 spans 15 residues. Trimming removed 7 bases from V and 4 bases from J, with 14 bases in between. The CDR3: CASNGGRTYNSPLHF. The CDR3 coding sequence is TGTGCCAGCAACGGGGGGCGAACTTATAATTCACCCCTCCACTTT. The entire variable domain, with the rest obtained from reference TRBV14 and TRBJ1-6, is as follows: EAGVTQFPSHSVIEKGQTVTLRCDPISGHDNLYWYRRVMGKEIKFLLHFVKESKQDESGMPNNRFLAERTGGTYSTLKVQPAELEDSGVYFCASNGGRTYNSPLHFGNGTRLTVT.

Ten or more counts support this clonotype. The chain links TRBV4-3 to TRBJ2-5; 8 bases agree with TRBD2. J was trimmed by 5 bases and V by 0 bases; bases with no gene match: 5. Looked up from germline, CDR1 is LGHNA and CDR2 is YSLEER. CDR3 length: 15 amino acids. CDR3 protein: CASSQDFGGGETQYF. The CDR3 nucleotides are TGCGCCAGCAGCCAAGATTTCGGGGGGGGCGAGACCCAGTACTTC.